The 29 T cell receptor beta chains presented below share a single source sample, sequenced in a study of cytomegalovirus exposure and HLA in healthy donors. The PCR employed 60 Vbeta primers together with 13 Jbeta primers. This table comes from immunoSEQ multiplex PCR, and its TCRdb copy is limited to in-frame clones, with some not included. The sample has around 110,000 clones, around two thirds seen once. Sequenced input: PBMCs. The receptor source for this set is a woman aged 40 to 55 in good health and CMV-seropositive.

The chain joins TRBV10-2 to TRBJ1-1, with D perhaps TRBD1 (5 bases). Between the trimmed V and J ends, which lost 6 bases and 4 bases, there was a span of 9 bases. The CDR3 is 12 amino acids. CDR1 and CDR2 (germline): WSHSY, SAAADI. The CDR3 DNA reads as TGCGCCAGCAGCAGGGTAGGCACTGAAGCTTTCTTT. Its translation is CASSRVGTEAFF.

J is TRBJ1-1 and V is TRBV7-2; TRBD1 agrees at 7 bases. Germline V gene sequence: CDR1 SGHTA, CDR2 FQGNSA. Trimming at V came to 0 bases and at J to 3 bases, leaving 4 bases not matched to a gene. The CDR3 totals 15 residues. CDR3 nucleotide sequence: TGTGCCAGCAGCTTAGCGAGGGGGCCGTACACTGAAGCTTTCTTT. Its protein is CASSLARGPYTEAFF.

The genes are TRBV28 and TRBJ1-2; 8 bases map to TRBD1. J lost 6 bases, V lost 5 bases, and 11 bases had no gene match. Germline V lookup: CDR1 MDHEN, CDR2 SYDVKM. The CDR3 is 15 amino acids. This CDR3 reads CASSTHPDRGNGYTF. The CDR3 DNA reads TGTGCCAGCAGTACACACCCCGACAGGGGAAATGGCTACACCTTC.

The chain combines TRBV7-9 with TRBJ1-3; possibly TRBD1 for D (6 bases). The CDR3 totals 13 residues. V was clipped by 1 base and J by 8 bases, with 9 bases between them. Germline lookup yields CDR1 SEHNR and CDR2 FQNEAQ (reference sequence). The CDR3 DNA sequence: TGTGCCAGCAGCTTAGGACAGGAGGACACCATATATTTT. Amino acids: CASSLGQEDTIYF.

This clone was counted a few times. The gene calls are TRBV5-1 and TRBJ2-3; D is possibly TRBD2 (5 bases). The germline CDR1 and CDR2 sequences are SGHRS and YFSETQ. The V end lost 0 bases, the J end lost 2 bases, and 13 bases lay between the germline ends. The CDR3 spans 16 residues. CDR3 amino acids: CASSLGARLSTDTQYF. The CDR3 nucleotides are TGCGCCAGCAGCTTGGGGGCTCGACTATCCACAGATACGCAGTATTTT.

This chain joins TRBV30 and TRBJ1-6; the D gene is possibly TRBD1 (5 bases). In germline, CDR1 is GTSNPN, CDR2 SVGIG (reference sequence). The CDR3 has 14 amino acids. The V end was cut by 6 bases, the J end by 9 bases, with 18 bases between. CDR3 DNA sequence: TGTGCCTGTGGACACCTAAGAGAATTTTCACCCCTCCACTTT. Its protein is CACGHLREFSPLHF.

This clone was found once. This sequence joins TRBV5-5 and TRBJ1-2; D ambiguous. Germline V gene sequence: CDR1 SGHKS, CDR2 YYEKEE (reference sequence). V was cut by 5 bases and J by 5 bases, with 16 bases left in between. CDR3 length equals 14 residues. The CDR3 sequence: CASSLSPTTYGYTF. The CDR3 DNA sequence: TGTGCCAGCAGTTTGAGCCCTACTACGTATGGCTACACCTTC.

For the CDR3, the DNA is TGTGCCAGTACGACAGGGGAACATCAGCCCCAGCATTTT. As protein: CASTTGEHQPQHF. J is TRBJ1-5 and V is TRBV6-1, with TRBD1 identical over 8 bases. The trim removed 9 bases at V and 5 bases at J, leaving 6 bases unmatched. The CDR3 sequence is 13 residues long. Germline lookup yields CDR1 MNHNS and CDR2 SASEGT.

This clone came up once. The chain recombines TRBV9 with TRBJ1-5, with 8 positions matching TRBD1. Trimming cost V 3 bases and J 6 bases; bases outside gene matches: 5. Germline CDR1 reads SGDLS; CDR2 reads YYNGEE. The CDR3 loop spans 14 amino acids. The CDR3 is CASSGQGAGQPQHF. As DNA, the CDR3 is TGTGCCAGCAGCGGTCAGGGGGCCGGTCAGCCCCAGCATTTT. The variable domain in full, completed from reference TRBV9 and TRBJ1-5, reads DSGVTQTPKHLITATGQRVTLRCSPRSGDLSVYWYQQSLDQGLQFLIQYYNGEERAKGNILERFSAQQFPDLHSELNLSSLELGDSALYFCASSGQGAGQPQHFGDGTRLSIL.

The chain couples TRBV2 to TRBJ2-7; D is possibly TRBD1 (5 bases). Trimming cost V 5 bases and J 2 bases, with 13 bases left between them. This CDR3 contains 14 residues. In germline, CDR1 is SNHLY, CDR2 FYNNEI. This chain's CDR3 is CASSRWGPPYEQYF. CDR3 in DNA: TGTGCCAGCAGTAGGTGGGGCCCCCCCTACGAGCAGTACTTC.

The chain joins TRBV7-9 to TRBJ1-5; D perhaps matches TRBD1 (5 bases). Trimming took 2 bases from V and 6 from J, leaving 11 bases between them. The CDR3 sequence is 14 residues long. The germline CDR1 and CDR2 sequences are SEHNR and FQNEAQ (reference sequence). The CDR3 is CASSLSTEAQPQHF. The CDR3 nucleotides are TGTGCCAGCAGCTTATCGACAGAAGCTCAGCCCCAGCATTTT.

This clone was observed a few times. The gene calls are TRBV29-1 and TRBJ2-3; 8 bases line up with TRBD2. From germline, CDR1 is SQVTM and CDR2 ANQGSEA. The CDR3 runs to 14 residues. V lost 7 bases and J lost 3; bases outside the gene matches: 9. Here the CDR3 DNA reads TGCAGCGCGTCTCGCCTAGCGGGTACAGATACGCAGTATTTT. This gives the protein CSASRLAGTDTQYF.

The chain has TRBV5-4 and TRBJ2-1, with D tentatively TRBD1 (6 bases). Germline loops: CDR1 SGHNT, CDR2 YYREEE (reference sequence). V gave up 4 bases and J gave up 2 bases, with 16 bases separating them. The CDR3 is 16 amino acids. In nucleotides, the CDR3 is TGTGCCAGCAGCGAGCCCAGGGGCGAAACCTACAATGAGCAGTTCTTC. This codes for CASSEPRGETYNEQFF.

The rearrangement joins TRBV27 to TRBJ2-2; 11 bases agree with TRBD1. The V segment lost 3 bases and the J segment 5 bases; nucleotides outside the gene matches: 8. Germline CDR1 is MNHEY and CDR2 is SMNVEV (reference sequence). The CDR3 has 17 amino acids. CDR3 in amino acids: CASSFYGQGAETGELFF. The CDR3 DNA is TGTGCCAGCAGTTTCTATGGACAGGGGGCCGAAACCGGGGAGCTGTTTTTT.

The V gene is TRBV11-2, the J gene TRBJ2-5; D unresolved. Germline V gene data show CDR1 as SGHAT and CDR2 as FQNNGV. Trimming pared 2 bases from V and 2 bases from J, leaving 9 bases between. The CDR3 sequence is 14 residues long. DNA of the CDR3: TGTGCCAGCAGCTTACCCACGGGTCAAGAGACCCAGTACTTC. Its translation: CASSLPTGQETQYF.

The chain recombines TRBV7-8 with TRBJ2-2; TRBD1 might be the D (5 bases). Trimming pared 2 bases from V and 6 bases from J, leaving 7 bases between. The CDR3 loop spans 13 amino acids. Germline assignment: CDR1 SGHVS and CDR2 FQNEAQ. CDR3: CASSLWGPGELFF. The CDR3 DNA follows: TGTGCCAGCAGCTTATGGGGCCCCGGGGAGCTGTTTTTT.

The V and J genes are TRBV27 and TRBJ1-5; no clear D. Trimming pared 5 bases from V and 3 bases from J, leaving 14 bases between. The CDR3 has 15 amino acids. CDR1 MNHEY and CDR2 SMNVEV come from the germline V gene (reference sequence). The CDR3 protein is CASSRGEGINQPQHF. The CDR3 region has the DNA TGTGCCAGCAGTCGAGGTGAGGGTATCAATCAGCCCCAGCATTTT.

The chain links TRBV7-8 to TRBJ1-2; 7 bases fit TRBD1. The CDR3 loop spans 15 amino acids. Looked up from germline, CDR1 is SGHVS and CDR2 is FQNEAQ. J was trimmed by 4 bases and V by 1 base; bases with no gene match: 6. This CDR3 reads CASSLDRGDSYGYTF. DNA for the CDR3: TGTGCCAGCAGCTTAGATAGGGGGGACAGCTATGGCTACACCTTC.

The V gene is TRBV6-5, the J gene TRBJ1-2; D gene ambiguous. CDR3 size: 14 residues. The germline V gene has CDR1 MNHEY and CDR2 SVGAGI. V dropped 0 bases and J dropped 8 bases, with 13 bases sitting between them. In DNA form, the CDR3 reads TGTGCCAGCAGTTACTCGTACCAGGACTTCGGCTACACCTTC. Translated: CASSYSYQDFGYTF.

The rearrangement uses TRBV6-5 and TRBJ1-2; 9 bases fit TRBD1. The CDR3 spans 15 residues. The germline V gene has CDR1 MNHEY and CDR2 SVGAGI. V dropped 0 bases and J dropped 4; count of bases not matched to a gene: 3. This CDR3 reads CASSYSDRGVYGYTF. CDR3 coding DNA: TGTGCCAGCAGTTACTCGGACAGGGGCGTCTATGGCTACACCTTC.

CDR3: CARITGQYF. DNA of the CDR3: TGTGCCAGGATTACGGGGCAGTACTTC. V and J are TRBV19 and TRBJ2-7; D remains unclear. The ends were cut back, 9 bases at V and 9 bases at J, with 9 bases in the middle. This CDR3 is 9 amino acids long. CDR1 and CDR2 from the germline V gene are LNHDA and SQIVND (reference sequence).

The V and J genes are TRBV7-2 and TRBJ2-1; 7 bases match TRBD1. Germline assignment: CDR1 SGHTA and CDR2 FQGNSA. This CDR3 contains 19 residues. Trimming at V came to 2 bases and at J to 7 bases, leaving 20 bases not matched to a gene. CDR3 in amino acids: CASSLSGPSTGRQGNEQFF. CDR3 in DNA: TGTGCCAGCAGCTTATCGGGGCCCTCGACAGGGCGTCAAGGGAATGAGCAGTTCTTC. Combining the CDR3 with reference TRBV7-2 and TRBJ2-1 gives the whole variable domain GAGVSQSPSNKVTEKGKDVELRCDPISGHTALYWYRQSLGQGLEFLIYFQGNSAPDKSGLPSDRFSAERTGGSVSTLTIQRTQQEDSAVYLCASSLSGPSTGRQGNEQFFGPGTRLTVL.

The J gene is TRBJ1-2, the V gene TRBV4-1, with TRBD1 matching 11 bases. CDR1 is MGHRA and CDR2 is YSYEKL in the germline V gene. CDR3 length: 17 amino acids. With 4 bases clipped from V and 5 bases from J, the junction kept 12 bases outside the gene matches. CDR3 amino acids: CASSPYRGDRGKYGYTF. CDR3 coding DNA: TGCGCCAGCAGCCCCTATCGAGGGGACAGGGGGAAGTATGGCTACACCTTC.

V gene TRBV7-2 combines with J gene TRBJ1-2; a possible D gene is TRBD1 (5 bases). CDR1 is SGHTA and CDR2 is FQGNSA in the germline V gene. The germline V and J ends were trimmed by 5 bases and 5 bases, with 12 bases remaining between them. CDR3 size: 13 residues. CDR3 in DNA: TGTGCCAGCAGCCCGGATCAGGGTTATGGCTACACCTTC. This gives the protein CASSPDQGYGYTF.

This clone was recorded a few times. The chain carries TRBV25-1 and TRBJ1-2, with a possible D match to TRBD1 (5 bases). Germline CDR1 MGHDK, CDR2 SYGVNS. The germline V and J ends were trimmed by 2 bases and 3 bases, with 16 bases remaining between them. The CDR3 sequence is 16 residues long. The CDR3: CASSEPAGRGDYGYTF. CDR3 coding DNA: TGTGCCAGCAGTGAACCTGCTGGTCGGGGGGACTATGGCTACACCTTC.

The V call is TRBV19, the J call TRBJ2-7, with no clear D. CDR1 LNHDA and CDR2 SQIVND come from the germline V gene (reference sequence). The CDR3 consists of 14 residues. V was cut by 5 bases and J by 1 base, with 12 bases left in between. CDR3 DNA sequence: TGTGCCAGTAGTCAGACATGGGTTTCCTACGAGCAGTACTTC. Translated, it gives CASSQTWVSYEQYF.

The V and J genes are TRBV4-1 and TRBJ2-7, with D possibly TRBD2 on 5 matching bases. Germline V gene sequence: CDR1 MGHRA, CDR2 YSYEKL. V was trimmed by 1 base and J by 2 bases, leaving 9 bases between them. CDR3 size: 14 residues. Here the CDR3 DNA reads TGCGCCAGCAGCCAAGTCGAGGGAGCCTACGAGCAGTACTTC. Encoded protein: CASSQVEGAYEQYF.

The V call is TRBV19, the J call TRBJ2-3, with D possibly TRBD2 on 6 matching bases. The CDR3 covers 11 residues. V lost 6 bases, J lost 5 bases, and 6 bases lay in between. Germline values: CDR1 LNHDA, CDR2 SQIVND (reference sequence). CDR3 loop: CASSGGDTQYF. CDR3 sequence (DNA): TGTGCCAGTAGCGGGGGAGATACGCAGTATTTT.

CDR3 sequence: CASSTGGVYGYTF. The CDR3 DNA follows: TGTGCCAGCAGCACGGGGGGTGTCTATGGCTACACCTTC. The chain has TRBV27 and TRBJ1-2; maybe TRBD1 (5 bases). The V gene's germline CDR1 is MNHEY and CDR2 SMNVEV (reference sequence). The CDR3 runs to 13 residues. V was shortened by 6 bases and J by 4 bases, with 12 bases between the two germline ends.